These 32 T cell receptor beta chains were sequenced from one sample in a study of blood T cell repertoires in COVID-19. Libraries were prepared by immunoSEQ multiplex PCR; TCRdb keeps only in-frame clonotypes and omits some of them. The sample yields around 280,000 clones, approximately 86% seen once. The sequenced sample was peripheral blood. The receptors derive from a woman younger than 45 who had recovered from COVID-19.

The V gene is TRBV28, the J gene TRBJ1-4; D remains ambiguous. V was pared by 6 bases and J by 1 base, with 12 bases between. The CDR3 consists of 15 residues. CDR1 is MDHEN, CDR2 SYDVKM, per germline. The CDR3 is CASSRETGTNEKLFF. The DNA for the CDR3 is TGTGCCAGCAGCCGCGAAACGGGAACTAATGAAAAACTGTTTTTT.

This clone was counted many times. The CDR3 loop reads CASSIVSGLAGGGRDEQFF. The CDR3 region has the DNA TGTGCCAGTAGTATTGTCTCGGGACTAGCGGGAGGTGGGCGCGATGAGCAGTTCTTC. The chain is built from TRBV19 and TRBJ2-1, with 15 bases that match TRBD2. This CDR3 spans 19 amino acids. The V gene end was trimmed by 3 bases and the J gene end by 8 bases; junction bases not matched to a gene: 14. Germline CDR1 reads LNHDA; CDR2 reads SQIVND (reference sequence).

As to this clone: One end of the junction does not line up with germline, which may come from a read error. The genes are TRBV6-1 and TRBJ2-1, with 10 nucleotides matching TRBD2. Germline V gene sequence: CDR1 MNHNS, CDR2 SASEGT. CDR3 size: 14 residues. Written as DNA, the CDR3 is TGTGCCAGCAGTAAAGCGGGAGGGTACAATGAGCAGTTCTTC. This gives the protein CASSKAGGYNEQFF.

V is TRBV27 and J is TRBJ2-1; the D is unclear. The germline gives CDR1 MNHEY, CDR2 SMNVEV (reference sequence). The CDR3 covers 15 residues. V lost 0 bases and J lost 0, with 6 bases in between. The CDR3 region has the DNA TGTGCCAGCAGTTTATCTCAGGCCTCCTACAATGAGCAGTTCTTC. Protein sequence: CASSLSQASYNEQFF.

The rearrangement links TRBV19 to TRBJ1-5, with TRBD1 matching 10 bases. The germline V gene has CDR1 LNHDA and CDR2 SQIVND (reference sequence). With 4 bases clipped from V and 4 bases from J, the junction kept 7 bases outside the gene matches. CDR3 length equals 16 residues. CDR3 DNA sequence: TGTGCCAGTAGTACGCTAAGGGACAGGGGTAATCAGCCCCAGCATTTT. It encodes CASSTLRDRGNQPQHF.

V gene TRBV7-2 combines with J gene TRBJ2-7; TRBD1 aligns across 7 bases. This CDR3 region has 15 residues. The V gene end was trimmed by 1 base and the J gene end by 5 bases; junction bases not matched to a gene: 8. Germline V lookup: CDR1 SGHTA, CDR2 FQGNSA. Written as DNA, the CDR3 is TGTGCCAGCAGCTTAGAAAGGGGGCAATTGAACGAGCAGTACTTC. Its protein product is CASSLERGQLNEQYF.

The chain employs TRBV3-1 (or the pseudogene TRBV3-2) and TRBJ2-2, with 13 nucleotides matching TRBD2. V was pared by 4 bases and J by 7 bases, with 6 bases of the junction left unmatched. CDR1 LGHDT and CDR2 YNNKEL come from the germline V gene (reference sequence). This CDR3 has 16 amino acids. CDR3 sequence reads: CASSPTSGRASGELFF. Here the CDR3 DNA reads TGTGCCAGCAGCCCTACTAGCGGGAGGGCGAGCGGGGAGCTGTTTTTT.

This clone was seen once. Here the CDR3 reads CASSFGQQPQHF. The CDR3 DNA follows: TGTGCCAGCAGTTTTGGGCAACAGCCCCAGCATTTT. The chain has TRBV12-3 or TRBV12-4 and TRBJ1-5; D unresolved. Trimming shortened V by 3 bases and J by 7 bases, and 7 bases separated the two germline ends. The CDR3 is made up of 12 amino acids.

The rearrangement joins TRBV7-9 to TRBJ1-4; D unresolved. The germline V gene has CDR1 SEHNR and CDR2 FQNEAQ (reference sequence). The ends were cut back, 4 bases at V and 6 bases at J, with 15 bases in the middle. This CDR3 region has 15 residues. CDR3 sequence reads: CASSSVGRGDEKLFF. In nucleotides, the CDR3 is TGTGCCAGCAGCTCCGTGGGCCGCGGGGATGAAAAACTGTTTTTT.

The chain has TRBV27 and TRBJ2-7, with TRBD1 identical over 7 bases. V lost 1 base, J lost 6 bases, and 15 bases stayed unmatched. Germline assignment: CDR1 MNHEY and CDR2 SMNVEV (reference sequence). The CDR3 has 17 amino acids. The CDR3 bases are TGTGCCAGCAGTTTATGGGGCTCAACAGGGGCAATTCGCGAGCAGTACTTC. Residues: CASSLWGSTGAIREQYF.

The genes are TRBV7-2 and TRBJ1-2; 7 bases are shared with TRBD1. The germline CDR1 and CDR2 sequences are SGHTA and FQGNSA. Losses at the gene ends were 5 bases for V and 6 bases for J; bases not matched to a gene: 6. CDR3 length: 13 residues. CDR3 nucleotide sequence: TGTGCCAGCAGCCAACAGGGGATCGATGGCTACACCTTC. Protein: CASSQQGIDGYTF. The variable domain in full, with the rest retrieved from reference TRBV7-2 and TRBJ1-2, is GAGVSQSPSNKVTEKGKDVELRCDPISGHTALYWYRQSLGQGLEFLIYFQGNSAPDKSGLPSDRFSAERTGGSVSTLTIQRTQQEDSAVYLCASSQQGIDGYTFGSGTRLTVV.

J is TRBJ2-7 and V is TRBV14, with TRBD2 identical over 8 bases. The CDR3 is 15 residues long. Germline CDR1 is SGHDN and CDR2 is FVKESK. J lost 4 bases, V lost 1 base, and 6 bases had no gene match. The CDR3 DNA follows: TGTGCCAGCAGCCAAGTAGCGGGAAACCCGTACGAGCAGTACTTC. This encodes CASSQVAGNPYEQYF.

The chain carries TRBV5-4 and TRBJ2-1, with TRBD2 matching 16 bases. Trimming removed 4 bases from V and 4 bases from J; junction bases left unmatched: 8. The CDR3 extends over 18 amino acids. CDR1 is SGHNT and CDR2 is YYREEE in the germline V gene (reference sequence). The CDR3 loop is CASSRPGTSGGEYNEQFF. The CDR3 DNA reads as TGTGCCAGCAGCCGCCCCGGGACTAGCGGGGGGGAGTACAATGAGCAGTTCTTC.

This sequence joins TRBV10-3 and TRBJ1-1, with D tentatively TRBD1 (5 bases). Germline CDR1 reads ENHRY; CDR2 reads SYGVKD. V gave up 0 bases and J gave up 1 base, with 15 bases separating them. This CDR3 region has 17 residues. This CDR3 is CAISESLFRQPNTEAFF. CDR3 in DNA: TGTGCCATCAGTGAGTCTTTATTTCGACAGCCGAACACTGAAGCTTTCTTT.

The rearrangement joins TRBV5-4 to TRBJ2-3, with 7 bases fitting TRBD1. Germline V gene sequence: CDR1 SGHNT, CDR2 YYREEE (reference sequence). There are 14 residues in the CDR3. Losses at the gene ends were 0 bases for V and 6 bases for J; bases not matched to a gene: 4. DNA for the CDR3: TGTGCCAGCAGCTTGGAGGGGGCTAGGGATACGCAGTATTTT. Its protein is CASSLEGARDTQYF.

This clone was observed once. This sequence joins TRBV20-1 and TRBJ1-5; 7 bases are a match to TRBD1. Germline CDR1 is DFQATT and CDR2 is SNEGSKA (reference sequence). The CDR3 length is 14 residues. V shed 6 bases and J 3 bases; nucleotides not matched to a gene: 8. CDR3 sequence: CSASIDRANQPQHF. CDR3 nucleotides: TGCAGTGCCAGTATCGACAGGGCCAATCAGCCCCAGCATTTT.

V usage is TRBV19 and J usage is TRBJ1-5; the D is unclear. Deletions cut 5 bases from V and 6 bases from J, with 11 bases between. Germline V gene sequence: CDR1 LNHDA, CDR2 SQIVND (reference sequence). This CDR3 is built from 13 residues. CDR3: CASSLNLGQPQHF. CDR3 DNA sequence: TGTGCCAGTAGTCTTAACCTCGGTCAGCCCCAGCATTTT.

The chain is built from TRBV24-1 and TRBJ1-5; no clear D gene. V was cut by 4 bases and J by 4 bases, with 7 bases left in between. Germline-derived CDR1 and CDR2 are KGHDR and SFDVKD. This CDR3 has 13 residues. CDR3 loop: CATSDLRNQPQHF. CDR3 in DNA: TGTGCCACCAGTGACCTGAGAAATCAGCCCCAGCATTTT.

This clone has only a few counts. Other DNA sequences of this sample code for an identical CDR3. CDR3 sequence reads: CASSTGYSGANVLTF. The CDR3 DNA reads TGTGCCAGTAGTACAGGGTACTCTGGGGCCAACGTCCTGACTTTC. The chain carries TRBV19 and TRBJ2-6, with D tentatively TRBD1 (5 bases). CDR3 length: 15 residues. V was clipped by 4 bases and J by 0 bases, with 7 bases between them. Looked up from germline, CDR1 is LNHDA and CDR2 is SQIVND (reference sequence). Full variable domain (remainder filled in from reference TRBV19 and TRBJ2-6): DGGITQSPKYLFRKEGQNVTLSCEQNLNHDAMYWYRQDPGQGLRLIYYSQIVNDFQKGDIAEGYSVSREKKESFPLTVTSAQKNPTAFYLCASSTGYSGANVLTFGAGSRLTVL.

For the CDR3, the DNA is TGTGCCAGTAGTACTCGGACTAGCGGGAAATACGAGCAGTACTTC. It encodes CASSTRTSGKYEQYF. This chain joins TRBV19 and TRBJ2-7; 12 bases line up with TRBD2. This CDR3 spans 15 amino acids. Germline values: CDR1 LNHDA, CDR2 SQIVND (reference sequence). Trimming at V came to 4 bases and at J to 4 bases, leaving 5 bases not matched to a gene. The variable domain in full, with the rest retrieved from reference TRBV19 and TRBJ2-7, is DGGITQSPKYLFRKEGQNVTLSCEQNLNHDAMYWYRQDPGQGLRLIYYSQIVNDFQKGDIAEGYSVSREKKESFPLTVTSAQKNPTAFYLCASSTRTSGKYEQYFGPGTRLTVT.

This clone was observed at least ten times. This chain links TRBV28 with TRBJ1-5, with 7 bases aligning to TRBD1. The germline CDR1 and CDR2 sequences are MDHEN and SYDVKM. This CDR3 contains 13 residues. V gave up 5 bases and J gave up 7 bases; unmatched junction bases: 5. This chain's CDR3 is CASSPDRAQPQHF. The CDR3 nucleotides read TGTGCCAGCAGTCCAGACAGGGCCCAGCCCCAGCATTTT.

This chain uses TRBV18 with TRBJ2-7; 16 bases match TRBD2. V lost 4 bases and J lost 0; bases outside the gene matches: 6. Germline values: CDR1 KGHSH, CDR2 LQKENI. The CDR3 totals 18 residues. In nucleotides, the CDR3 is TGTGCCAGCTCACTGGGACTAGCGGGGGGGCAACGCTCCTACGAGCAGTACTTC. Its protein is CASSLGLAGGQRSYEQYF.

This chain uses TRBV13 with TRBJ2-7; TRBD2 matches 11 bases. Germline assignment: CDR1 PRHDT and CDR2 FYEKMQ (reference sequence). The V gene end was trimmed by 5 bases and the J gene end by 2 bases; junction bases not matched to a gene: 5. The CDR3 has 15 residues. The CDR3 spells CASSQTSGGPYEQYF. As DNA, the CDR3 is TGTGCCAGCAGCCAAACTAGCGGGGGTCCCTACGAGCAGTACTTC.

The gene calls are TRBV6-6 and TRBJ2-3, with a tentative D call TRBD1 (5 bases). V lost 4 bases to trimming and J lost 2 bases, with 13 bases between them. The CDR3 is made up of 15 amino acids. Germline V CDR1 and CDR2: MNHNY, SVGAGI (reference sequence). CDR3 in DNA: TGTGCCAGCAGTTTAAGACAGAGTAACACAGATACGCAGTATTTT. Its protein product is CASSLRQSNTDTQYF.

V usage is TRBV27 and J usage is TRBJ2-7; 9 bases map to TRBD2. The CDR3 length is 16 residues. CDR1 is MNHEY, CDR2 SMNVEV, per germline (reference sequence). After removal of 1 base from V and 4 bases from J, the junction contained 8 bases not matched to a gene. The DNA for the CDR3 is TGTGCCAGCAGTTTATATGGGGCGGGAGGGCCGTACGAGCAGTACTTC. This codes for CASSLYGAGGPYEQYF.

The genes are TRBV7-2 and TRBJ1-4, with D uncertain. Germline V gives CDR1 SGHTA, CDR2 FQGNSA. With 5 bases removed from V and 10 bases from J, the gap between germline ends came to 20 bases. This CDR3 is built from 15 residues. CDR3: CASSPPSQTSRKLFF. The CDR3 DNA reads TGTGCCAGCAGCCCGCCATCGCAGACATCACGAAAACTGTTTTTT.

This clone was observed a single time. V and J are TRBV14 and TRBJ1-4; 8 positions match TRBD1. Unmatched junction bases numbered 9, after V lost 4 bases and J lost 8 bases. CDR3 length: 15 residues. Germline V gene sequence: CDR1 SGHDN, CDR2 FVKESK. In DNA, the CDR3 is TGTGCCAGCAGCCTAGCCAGGGGGCTCGGGGAAAAACTGTTTTTT. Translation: CASSLARGLGEKLFF.

This CDR3 reads CASGPFLGGDLYGYTF. The CDR3 coding sequence is TGTGCCAGCGGACCATTCTTGGGAGGGGACCTCTATGGCTACACCTTC. The V gene is TRBV28, the J gene TRBJ1-2; possible D gene TRBD1, 5 bases. V lost 8 bases and J 4 bases, leaving 23 bases between the germline ends. Per the germline V gene, CDR1 is MDHEN and CDR2 is SYDVKM. The CDR3 is made up of 16 amino acids.

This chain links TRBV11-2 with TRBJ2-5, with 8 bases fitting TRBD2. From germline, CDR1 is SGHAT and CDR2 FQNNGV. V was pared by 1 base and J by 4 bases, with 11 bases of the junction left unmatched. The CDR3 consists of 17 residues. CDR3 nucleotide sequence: TGTGCCAGCAGCTTAGGGGGATCAGCGGGGGCAGGAGAGACCCAGTACTTC. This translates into CASSLGGSAGAGETQYF.

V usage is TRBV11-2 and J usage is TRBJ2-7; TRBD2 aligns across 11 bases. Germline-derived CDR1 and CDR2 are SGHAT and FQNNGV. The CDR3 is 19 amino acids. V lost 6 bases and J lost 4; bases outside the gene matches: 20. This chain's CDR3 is CASRLSSGGSYETRYEQYF. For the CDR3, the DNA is TGTGCCAGCAGGCTATCTAGCGGGGGGTCTTATGAAACCAGGTACGAGCAGTACTTC.

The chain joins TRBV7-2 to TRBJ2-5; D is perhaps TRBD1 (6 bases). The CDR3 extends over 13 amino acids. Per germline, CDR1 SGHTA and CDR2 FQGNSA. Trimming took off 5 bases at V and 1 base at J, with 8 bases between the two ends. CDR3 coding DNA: TGTGCCAGCAGCCGACAGGTCCAAGAGACCCAGTACTTC. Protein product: CASSRQVQETQYF.

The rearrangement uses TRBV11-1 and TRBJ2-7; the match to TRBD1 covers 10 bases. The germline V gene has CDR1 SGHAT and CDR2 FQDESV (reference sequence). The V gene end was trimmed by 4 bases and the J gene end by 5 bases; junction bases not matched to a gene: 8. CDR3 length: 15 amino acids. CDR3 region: CASSSSGTGVDEQYF. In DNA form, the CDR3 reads TGTGCCAGCAGCTCCTCCGGGACAGGGGTCGACGAGCAGTACTTC.